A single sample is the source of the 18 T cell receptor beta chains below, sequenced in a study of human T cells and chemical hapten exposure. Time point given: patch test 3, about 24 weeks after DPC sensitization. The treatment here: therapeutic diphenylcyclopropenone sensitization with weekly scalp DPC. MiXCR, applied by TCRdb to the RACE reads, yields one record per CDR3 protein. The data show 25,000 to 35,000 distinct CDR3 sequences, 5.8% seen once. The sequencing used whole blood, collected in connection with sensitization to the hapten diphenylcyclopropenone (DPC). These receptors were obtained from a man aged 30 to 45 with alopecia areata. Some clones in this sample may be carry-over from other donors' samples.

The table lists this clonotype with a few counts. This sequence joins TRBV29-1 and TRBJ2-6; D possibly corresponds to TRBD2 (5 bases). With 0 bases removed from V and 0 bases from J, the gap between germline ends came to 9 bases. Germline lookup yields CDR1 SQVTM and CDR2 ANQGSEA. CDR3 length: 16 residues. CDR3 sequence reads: CSVEDHGGSGANVLTF. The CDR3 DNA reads TGCAGCGTTGAAGATCACGGAGGCTCTGGGGCCAACGTCCTGACTTTC. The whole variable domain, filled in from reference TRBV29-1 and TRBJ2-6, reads SAVISQKPSRDICQRGTSLTIQCQVDSQVTMMFWYRQQPGQSLTLIATANQGSEATYESGFVIDKFPISRPNLTFSTLTVSNMSPEDSSIYLCSVEDHGGSGANVLTFGAGSRLTVL.

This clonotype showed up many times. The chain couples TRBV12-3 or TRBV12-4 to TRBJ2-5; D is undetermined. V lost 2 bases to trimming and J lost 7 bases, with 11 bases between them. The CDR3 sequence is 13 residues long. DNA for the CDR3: TGTGCCAGCAGTTTAATCAGGTCCGGGACCCAGTACTTC. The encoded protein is CASSLIRSGTQYF.

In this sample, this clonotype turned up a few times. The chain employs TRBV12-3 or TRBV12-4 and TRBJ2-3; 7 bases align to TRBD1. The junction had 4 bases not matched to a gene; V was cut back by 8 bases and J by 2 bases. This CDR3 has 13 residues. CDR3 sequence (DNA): TGTGCCAGCCGAGGGACAGACACAGATACGCAGTATTTT. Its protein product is CASRGTDTDTQYF.

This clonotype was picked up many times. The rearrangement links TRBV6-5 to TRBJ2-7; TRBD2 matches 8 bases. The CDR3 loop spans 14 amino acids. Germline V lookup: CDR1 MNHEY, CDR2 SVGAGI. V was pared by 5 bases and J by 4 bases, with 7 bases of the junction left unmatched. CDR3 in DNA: TGTGCCAGCAGTCCGAGCGGGAGTCTGTACGAGCAGTACTTC. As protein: CASSPSGSLYEQYF.

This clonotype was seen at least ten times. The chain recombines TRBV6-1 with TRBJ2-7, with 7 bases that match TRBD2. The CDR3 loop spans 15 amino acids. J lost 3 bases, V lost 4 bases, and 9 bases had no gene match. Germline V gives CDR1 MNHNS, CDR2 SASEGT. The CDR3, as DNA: TGTGCCAGCAGTGTGGGAGGGACGAGCCTCTACGAGCAGTACTTC. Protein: CASSVGGTSLYEQYF.

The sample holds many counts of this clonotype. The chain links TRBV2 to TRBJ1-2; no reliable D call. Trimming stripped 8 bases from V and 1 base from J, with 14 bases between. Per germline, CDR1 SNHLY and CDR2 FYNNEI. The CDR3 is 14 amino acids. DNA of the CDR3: TGTGCCAGCGTCGGCGGGGAATTTAACTATGGCTACACCTTC. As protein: CASVGGEFNYGYTF.

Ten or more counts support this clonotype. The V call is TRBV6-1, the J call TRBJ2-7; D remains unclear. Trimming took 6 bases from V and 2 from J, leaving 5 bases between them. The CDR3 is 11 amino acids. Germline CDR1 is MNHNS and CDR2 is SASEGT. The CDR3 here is CASSQTYEQYF. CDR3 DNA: TGTGCCAGCAGCCAAACCTACGAGCAGTACTTC.

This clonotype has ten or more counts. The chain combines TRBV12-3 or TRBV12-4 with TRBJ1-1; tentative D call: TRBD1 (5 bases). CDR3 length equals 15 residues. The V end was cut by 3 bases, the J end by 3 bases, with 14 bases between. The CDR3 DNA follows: TGTGCCAGCAGTTTTAACTGGGGCATTCACACTGAAGCTTTCTTT. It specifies CASSFNWGIHTEAFF.

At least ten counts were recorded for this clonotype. CDR3 nucleotide sequence: TGTGCCAGCAGTGAGGCATATAGCAATCAGCCCCAGCATTTT. This codes for CASSEAYSNQPQHF. The chain recombines TRBV2 with TRBJ1-5; no clear D gene. CDR3 size: 14 residues. Germline V CDR1 and CDR2: SNHLY, FYNNEI. V was pared by 3 bases and J by 0 bases, with 6 bases between.

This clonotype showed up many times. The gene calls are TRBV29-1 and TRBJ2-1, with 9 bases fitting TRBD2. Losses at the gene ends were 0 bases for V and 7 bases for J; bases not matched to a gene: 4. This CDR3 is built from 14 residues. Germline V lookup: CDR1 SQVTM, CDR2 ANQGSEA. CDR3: CSVEEGTSRNEQFF. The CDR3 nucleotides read TGCAGCGTTGAAGAGGGGACTAGCAGGAATGAGCAGTTCTTC.

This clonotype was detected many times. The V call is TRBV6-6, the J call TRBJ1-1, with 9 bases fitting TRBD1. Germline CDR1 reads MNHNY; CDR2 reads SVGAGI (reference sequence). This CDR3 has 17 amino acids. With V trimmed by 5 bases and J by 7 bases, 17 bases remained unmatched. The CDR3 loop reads CASSPLPYAGQGREAFF. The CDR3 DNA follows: TGTGCCAGCAGTCCCCTACCTTACGCGGGACAGGGCCGTGAAGCTTTCTTT.

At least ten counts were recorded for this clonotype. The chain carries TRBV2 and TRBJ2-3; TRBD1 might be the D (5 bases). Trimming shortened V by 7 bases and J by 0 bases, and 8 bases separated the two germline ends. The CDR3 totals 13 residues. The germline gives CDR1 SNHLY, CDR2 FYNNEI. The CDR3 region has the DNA TGTGCCAGCAATCCAGGGAGCACAGATACGCAGTATTTT. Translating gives CASNPGSTDTQYF.

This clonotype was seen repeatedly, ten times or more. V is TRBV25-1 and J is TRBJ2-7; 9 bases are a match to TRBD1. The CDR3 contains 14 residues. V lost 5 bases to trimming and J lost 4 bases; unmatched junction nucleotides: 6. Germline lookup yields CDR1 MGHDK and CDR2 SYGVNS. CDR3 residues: CASSPGQGVYEQYF. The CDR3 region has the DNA TGTGCCAGCAGTCCGGGACAGGGAGTATACGAGCAGTACTTC.

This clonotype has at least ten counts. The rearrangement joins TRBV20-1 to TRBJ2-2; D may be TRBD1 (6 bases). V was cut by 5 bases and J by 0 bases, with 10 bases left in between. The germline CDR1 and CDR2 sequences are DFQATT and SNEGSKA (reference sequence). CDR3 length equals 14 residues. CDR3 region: CSAERQANTGELFF. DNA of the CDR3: TGCAGTGCTGAAAGACAGGCGAACACCGGGGAGCTGTTTTTT.

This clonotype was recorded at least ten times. The CDR3 nucleotides read TGTGCCAGCAGCCAAGATGCCAGAGCCTACCAAGAGACCCAGTACTTC. It is translated as CASSQDARAYQETQYF. This chain connects TRBV3-1 to TRBJ2-5, with D uncertain. The V end lost 0 bases, the J end lost 0 bases, and 11 bases lay between the germline ends. Germline CDR1 LGHDT, CDR2 YNNKEL (reference sequence). The CDR3 contains 16 residues.

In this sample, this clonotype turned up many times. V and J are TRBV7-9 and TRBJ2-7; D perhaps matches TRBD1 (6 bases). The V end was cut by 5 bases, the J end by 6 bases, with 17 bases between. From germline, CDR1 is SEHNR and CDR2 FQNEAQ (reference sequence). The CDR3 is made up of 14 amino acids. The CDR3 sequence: CASSQIQGSGEQYF. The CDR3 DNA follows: TGTGCCAGCAGCCAGATACAGGGCTCGGGCGAGCAGTACTTC.

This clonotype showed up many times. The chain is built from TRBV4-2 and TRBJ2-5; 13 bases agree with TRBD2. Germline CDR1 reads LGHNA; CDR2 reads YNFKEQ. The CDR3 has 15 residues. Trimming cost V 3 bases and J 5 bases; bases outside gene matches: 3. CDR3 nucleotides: TGTGCCAGCAGCCAGGGACTAGCGGGAAAGGAGACCCAGTACTTC. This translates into CASSQGLAGKETQYF.

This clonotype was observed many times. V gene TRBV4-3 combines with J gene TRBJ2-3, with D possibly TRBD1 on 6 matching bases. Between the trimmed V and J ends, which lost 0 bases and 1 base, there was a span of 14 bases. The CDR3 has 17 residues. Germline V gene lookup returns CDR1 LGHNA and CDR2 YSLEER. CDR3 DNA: TGCGCCAGCAGCCAAGAGGGGGCAGACCATGGCACAGATACGCAGTATTTT. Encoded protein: CASSQEGADHGTDTQYF.